This is a list of T cell receptor beta chains from one sample in a study of CD8+CD57+ T cells in acquired aplastic anemia. MiXCR, run by TCRdb on the reads, gives a single entry per CDR3 protein. The sample consists of a few hundred thousand distinct CDR3 sequences, roughly 53% of them appearing once. The sample was sorted CD4+, CD8+, or CD8+CD57+ T cells (not recorded which) from PBMCs. These receptors all come from a human donor with aplastic anemia. Each CDR3 is given with its conserved first and last residue. A D gene is named only where the DNA matches it firmly.

.	TRBJ2-3	TRBV2	CASRRGGASTDTQYF
TRBD2	TRBJ2-7	TRBV20-1	CSAQTSGASYEQYF
TRBD1	TRBJ2-7	TRBV7-9	CASSLVVLTGARDRVGEQYF
.	TRBJ2-3	TRBV6-1	CASSVQGGTTDTQYF
TRBD1	TRBJ2-6	TRBV7-9	CASSLADRGTPGANVLTF
TRBD1	TRBJ1-1	TRBV5-1	CANSLGGGTGTEAFF
.	TRBJ2-3	TRBV7-9	CASSFTGTSTDTQYF
TRBD1	TRBJ2-7	TRBV10-3	CAITPGGSYEQYF
.	TRBJ2-1	TRBV7-8	CASSLGRNWVNEQFF
.	TRBJ1-6	TRBV12-3/TRBV12-4	CASREMTNSPLHF
TRBD2	TRBJ2-1	TRBV19	CASSVQGGYVNEQFF
TRBD2	TRBJ2-1	TRBV5-1	CASSFSGGALDNEQFF
TRBD2	TRBJ2-1	TRBV29-1	CSTSGSYNEQFF
.	TRBJ1-1	TRBV24-1	CATSVGAEAFF
TRBD2	TRBJ2-5	TRBV19	CAGLAENQETQYF
.	TRBJ2-6	TRBV19	CASDFGGAGANVLTF
.	TRBJ2-6	TRBV2	CASKGYGANVLTF
TRBD2	TRBJ2-1	TRBV20-1	CSALTSGRAGEQFF
.	TRBJ1-5	TRBV7-9	CASSKQENQPQHF
TRBD1	TRBJ2-7	TRBV6-5	CASSLTTAGGNEQYF
TRBD1	TRBJ2-7	TRBV19	CATSDRGPPYEQYF
.	TRBJ2-7	TRBV7-9	CASGDSGYEQYF
.	TRBJ2-2	TRBV6-1	CASTGQRNTGELFF
.	TRBJ2-1	TRBV7-8	CASSSTGENPYNEQFF
TRBD1	TRBJ1-2	TRBV19	CASSSGQGGDYGYTF
.	TRBJ2-5	TRBV6-1	CASSENGRETQYF
TRBD1	TRBJ2-1	TRBV27	CASTRTGYNEQFF
TRBD2	TRBJ2-3	TRBV7-8	CASCLVGRLAGGLTDTQYF
.	TRBJ2-5	TRBV20-1	CSVSSRRNRQETQYF
TRBD2	TRBJ2-3	TRBV6-1	CASSELAVTDF
.	TRBJ2-5	TRBV20-1	CSAGNNETQYF
.	TRBJ2-2	TRBV6-6	CASRWGANTGELFF
.	TRBJ2-5	TRBV15	CATSSYTQETQYF
TRBD2	TRBJ2-7	TRBV7-2	CASSLATSGGYEQYF
.	TRBJ2-5	TRBV7-2	CASSNRRETQYF
.	TRBJ1-1	TRBV19	CASSPTGRHTEAFF
.	TRBJ1-1	TRBV7-2	CASSLAVQAEASF
.	TRBJ2-7	TRBV29-1	CSARLGYEQYF
.	TRBJ1-1	TRBV15	CATSNRDLAFF
TRBD1	TRBJ1-5	TRBV10-3	CAISSVPGTGFQPQHF
TRBD2	TRBJ2-2	TRBV29-1	CSASLAGGICVGELFF
TRBD1	TRBJ1-5	TRBV20-1	CSASPGQGGQPQHF
.	TRBJ1-5	TRBV20-1	CSARVVGGFQPQHF
TRBD2	TRBJ2-1	TRBV7-9	CASSLGGLAGRWQFF
.	TRBJ2-7	TRBV25-1	CASSESGGVAYEQYF
TRBD2	TRBJ2-3	TRBV9	CASSVRAGATDTQYF
.	TRBJ2-1	TRBV10-3	CAISELIGQGYNEQFF
.	TRBJ2-1	TRBV15	CATSKVLRKDNEQFF
.	TRBJ1-2	TRBV29-1	CSVVGGSNGYTF
.	TRBJ1-1	TRBV10-3	CAISESRTEAFF
TRBD2	TRBJ2-7	TRBV20-1	CSAPGRSSYEQYF
TRBD1	TRBJ2-7	TRBV19	CASSRGQGSSYEQYF
.	TRBJ1-3	TRBV7-3	CASSLSGDSGNTIYF
.	TRBJ1-2	TRBV24-1	CATSDQTGGGYTF
.	TRBJ1-1	TRBV11-2	CASSLTAGVRAFF
.	TRBJ2-7	TRBV20-1	CSARQGFYEQYF
TRBD1	TRBJ1-6	TRBV7-9	CASSPGQASPLHF